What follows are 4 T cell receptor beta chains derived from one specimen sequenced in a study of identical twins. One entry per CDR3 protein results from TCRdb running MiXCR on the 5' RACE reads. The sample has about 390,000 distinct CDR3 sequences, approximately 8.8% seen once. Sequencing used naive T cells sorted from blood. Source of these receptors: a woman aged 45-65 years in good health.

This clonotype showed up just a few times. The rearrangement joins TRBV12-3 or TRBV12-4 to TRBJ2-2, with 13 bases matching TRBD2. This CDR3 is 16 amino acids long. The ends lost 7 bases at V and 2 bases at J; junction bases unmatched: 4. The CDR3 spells CASTLAGGKNTGELFF. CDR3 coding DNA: TGTGCCAGCACACTAGCGGGAGGGAAAAACACCGGGGAGCTGTTTTTT.

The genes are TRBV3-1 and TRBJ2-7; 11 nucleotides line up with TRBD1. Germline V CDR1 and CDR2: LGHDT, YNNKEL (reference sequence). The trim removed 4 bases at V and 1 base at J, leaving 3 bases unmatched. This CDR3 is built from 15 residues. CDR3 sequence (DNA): TGTGCCAGCAGCCGAGGGACAGGGGGGTCCTACGAGCAGTACGTC. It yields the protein CASSRGTGGSYEQYV.

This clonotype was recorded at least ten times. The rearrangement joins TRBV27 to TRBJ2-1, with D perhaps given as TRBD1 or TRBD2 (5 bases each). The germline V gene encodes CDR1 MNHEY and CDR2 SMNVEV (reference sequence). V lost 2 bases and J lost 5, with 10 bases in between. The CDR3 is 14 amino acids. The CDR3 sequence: CASSLGMGDNEQFF. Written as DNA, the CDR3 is TGTGCCAGCAGTTTAGGGATGGGGGACAATGAGCAGTTCTTC.

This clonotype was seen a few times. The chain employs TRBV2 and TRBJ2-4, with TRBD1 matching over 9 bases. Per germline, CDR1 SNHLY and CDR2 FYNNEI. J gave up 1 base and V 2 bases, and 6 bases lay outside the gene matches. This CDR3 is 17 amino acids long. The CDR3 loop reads CASSEKGQGLAKNIQYF. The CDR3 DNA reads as TGTGCCAGCAGTGAAAAGGGACAGGGCCTTGCCAAAAACATTCAGTACTTC.